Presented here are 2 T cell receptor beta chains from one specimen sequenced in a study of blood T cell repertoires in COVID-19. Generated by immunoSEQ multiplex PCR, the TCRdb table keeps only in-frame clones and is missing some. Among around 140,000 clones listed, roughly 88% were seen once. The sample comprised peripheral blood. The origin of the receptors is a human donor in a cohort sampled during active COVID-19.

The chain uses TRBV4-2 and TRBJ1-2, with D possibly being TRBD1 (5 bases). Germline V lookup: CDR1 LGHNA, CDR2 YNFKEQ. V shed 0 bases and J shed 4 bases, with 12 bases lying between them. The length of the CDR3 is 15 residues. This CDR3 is CASSQDSQGFYGYTF. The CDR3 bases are TGTGCCAGCAGCCAAGATAGCCAGGGCTTCTATGGCTACACCTTC.

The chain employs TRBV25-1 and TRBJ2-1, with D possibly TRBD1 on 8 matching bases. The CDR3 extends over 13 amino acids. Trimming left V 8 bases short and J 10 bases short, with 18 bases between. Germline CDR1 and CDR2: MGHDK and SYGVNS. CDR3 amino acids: CASGQDRGGEQFF. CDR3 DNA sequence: TGTGCCAGCGGGCAAGACAGGGGAGGGGAGCAGTTCTTC. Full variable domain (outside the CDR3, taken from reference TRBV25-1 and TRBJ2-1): EADIYQTPRYLVIGTGKKITLECSQTMGHDKMYWYQQDPGMELHLIHYSYGVNSTEKGDLSSESTVSRIRTEHFPLTLESARPSHTSQYLCASGQDRGGEQFFGPGTRLTVL.